A single sample is the source of the 10 T cell receptor beta chains below, sequenced in a study of CXCR3-negative and CXCR3-positive naive CD8 T cells. Study-wide results and limits: Hydrophobicity was higher for TRB CDR3s found in CXCR3-positive naive cells than in CXCR3-negative naive cells.

Their cognate antigens are unknown. UMI-labeled TRB cDNA libraries were prepared by 5' RACE. One entry per CDR3 protein, without DNA, is what TCRdb gives after re-calling the 5' RACE reads. The sample holds roughly 110,000 distinct CDR3 sequences. The sequencing input was naive CXCR3+ CD8+ T cells from blood. Subset here: CD45RO-CCR7+CD27+CD95- naive CD8+ T cells expressing CXCR3 (TNR3+). The receptor set was obtained from a human donor in good health. Some clones in this sample may be carry-over from other donors' samples.

The rearrangement joins TRBV6-6 to TRBJ2-7; without DNA, the TCRdb call of TRBD1 cannot be checked. The CDR3 is 14 residues long. Germline CDR1 MNHNY, CDR2 SVGAGI (reference sequence). The CDR3 sequence is CASSLGAEVYEQYF.

The rearrangement joins TRBV19 to TRBJ2-7; TCRdb's D gene call, TRBD1, goes unchecked for lack of DNA. This CDR3 is built from 14 residues. Germline-derived CDR1 and CDR2 are LNHDA and SQIVND (reference sequence). The CDR3 region is CASSLRVETYEQYF.

The chain combines TRBV29-1 with TRBJ1-1; TCRdb indicates TRBD1, and absent DNA this call remains unverified. Germline loops: CDR1 SQVTM, CDR2 ANQGSEA. This CDR3 is 14 amino acids long. The CDR3 loop is CSFGGRGEVTEAFF. Full variable domain (outside the CDR3, taken from reference TRBV29-1 and TRBJ1-1): SAVISQKPSRDICQRGTSLTIQCQVDSQVTMMFWYRQQPGQSLTLIATANQGSEATYESGFVIDKFPISRPNLTFSTLTVSNMSPEDSSIYLCSFGGRGEVTEAFFGQGTRLTVV.

The V gene is TRBV20-1, the J gene TRBJ2-1; TCRdb's assignment of TRBD1 cannot be checked, as there is no DNA. Looked up from germline, CDR1 is DFQATT and CDR2 is SNEGSKA (reference sequence). The CDR3 length is 15 residues. The CDR3 here is CSARGLDRGGNKQFF.

The chain carries TRBV4-1 and TRBJ2-3. Germline V lookup: CDR1 MGHRA, CDR2 YSYEKL. The CDR3 contains 15 residues. The CDR3 spells CASSQDGVPADTQYF.

The CDR3 spells CASSQGGTGALEQYF. The chain is built from TRBV4-1 and TRBJ2-7; TCRdb's D call of TRBD1 is untestable without DNA. Germline CDR1 reads MGHRA; CDR2 reads YSYEKL. The CDR3 consists of 15 residues.

The rearrangement joins TRBV7-2 to TRBJ1-4. The length of the CDR3 is 14 residues. Germline loops: CDR1 SGHTA, CDR2 FQGNSA. Here the CDR3 reads CASSSGLGGEKLFF.

This chain joins TRBV6-5 and TRBJ2-3; TCRdb names TRBD2, which stays unverified in the absence of DNA. This CDR3 contains 15 residues. Per the germline V gene, CDR1 is MNHEY and CDR2 is SVGAGI. This CDR3 reads CASSPGLAAAHTQYF.

The chain uses TRBV7-2 and TRBJ2-1; TCRdb names TRBD1, which stays unverified in the absence of DNA. Looked up from germline, CDR1 is SGHTA and CDR2 is FQGNSA. The CDR3 runs 15 residues. The CDR3 loop is CASSTKTGGIDEQFF.

The chain recombines TRBV20-1 with TRBJ1-2. Looked up from germline, CDR1 is DFQATT and CDR2 is SNEGSKA (reference sequence). CDR3 size: 14 residues. The CDR3 loop is CSARDRSGPYGYTF.